This T cell receptor beta chain was sequenced in a study of shared clonotypes between healthy human individuals. The authors loaded 150 to 250 ng DNA, 25,000 to 30,000 T cell genomes, into sorted-subset replicate PCRs. The assay was immunoSEQ multiplex PCR, and TCRdb's table has in-frame clones only and misses some. The data show roughly 320,000 clones, around 90% seen once. A remark on this clone: Its antigen is as yet unknown.

Findings and caveats of the study: Generation probabilities were higher for clonotypes shared across all four sorted-subset donors than for unshared ones.

V lost 1 base, J lost 6 bases, and 9 bases lay in between. The germline V gene encodes CDR1 MGHRA and CDR2 YSYEKL. The CDR3 is made up of 13 amino acids. CD8 memory fractions consisted of CD45RO+ and CCR7-negative CD45RA+ TemRA cells together. The TCR comes from a man aged 18 to 29 in good health. The sample consisted of memory CD8+ T cells sorted from blood. Subset given: CD45RO+ cells pooled with CCR7-negative TemRA cells. The chain is built from TRBV4-1 and TRBJ1-1; no clear D. DNA of the CDR3: TGCGCCAGCAGCCAAGTGGTGGGGTCTGAAGCTTTCTTT. Amino acid sequence: CASSQVVGSEAFF.